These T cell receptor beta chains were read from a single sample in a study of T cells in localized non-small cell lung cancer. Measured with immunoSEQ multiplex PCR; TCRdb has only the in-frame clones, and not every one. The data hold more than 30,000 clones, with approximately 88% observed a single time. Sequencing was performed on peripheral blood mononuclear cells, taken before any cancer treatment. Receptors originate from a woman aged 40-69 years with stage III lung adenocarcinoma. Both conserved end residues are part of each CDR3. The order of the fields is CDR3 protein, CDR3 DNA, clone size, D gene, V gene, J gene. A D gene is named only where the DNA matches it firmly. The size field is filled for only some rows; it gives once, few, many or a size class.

CDR3aa: CASSLAFSELNYGYTF
CDR3nt: TGTGCCAGCAGCTTAGCTTTTAGTGAATTAAACTATGGCTACACCTTC
abundance: few
d_gene: -
v_gene: TRBV7-2
j_gene: TRBJ1-2

CDR3aa: CASSYPAKPQYF
CDR3nt: TGTGCCAGCAGTTACCCGGCGAAGCCGCAGTACTTC
abundance: -
d_gene: -
v_gene: TRBV6-6
j_gene: TRBJ2-7

CDR3aa: CASSARDRVQSPLHF
CDR3nt: TGTGCCAGCAGCGCCCGGGACAGGGTACAATCACCCCTCCACTTT
abundance: -
d_gene: -
v_gene: TRBV21-1
j_gene: TRBJ1-6

CDR3aa: CASSLLTGYGNQPQHF
CDR3nt: TGTGCCAGCAGTTTACTGACAGGGTACGGCAATCAGCCCCAGCATTTT
abundance: -
d_gene: TRBD1
v_gene: TRBV28
j_gene: TRBJ1-5

CDR3aa: CASSQDRDSSGNTIYF
CDR3nt: TGTGCCAGCAGCCAAGACAGGGACAGCTCTGGAAACACCATATATTTT
abundance: -
d_gene: TRBD1
v_gene: TRBV14
j_gene: TRBJ1-3

CDR3aa: CASSPPRDTQYF
CDR3nt: TGTGCCAGCAGTCCCCCTCGGGATACGCAGTATTTT
abundance: -
d_gene: -
v_gene: TRBV28
j_gene: TRBJ2-3

CDR3aa: CASSFLGSNYGYTF
CDR3nt: TGTGCCAGCAGTTTTCTCGGCAGTAACTATGGCTACACCTTC
abundance: -
d_gene: -
v_gene: TRBV27
j_gene: TRBJ1-2

CDR3aa: CASSLDRDRMYGYTF
CDR3nt: TGTGCCAGCAGCTTAGACAGGGATAGGATGTATGGCTACACCTTC
abundance: -
d_gene: -
v_gene: TRBV7-2
j_gene: TRBJ1-2

CDR3aa: CATADREDQPQHF
CDR3nt: TGTGCTACAGCGGACAGGGAAGATCAGCCCCAGCATTTT
abundance: -
d_gene: TRBD1
v_gene: TRBV6-5
j_gene: TRBJ1-5

CDR3aa: CASSSTGHQETQYF
CDR3nt: TGCGCCAGCAGCTCGACAGGGCACCAAGAGACCCAGTACTTC
abundance: -
d_gene: TRBD1
v_gene: TRBV5-1
j_gene: TRBJ2-5

CDR3aa: CASSPRQGAYTF
CDR3nt: TGTGCCAGCAGTCCACGACAGGGGGCCTACACCTTC
abundance: -
d_gene: TRBD1
v_gene: TRBV6-1
j_gene: TRBJ1-2

CDR3aa: CASNPGTDRLNEQYF
CDR3nt: TGTGCCAGCAACCCCGGGACAGACCGTTTGAACGAGCAGTACTTC
abundance: -
d_gene: TRBD1
v_gene: TRBV27
j_gene: TRBJ2-7

CDR3aa: CASSSGGLNIQYF
CDR3nt: TGTGCCAGCAGTAGCGGGGGGTTAAACATTCAGTACTTC
abundance: -
d_gene: TRBD2
v_gene: TRBV25-1
j_gene: TRBJ2-4

CDR3aa: CASRGGGTNQPQHF
CDR3nt: TGTGCCAGCAGGGGAGGGGGCACAAATCAGCCCCAGCATTTT
abundance: -
d_gene: TRBD1
v_gene: TRBV6-5
j_gene: TRBJ1-5

CDR3aa: CASRPDPNEKLFF
CDR3nt: TGTGCCAGCCGTCCCGACCCTAATGAAAAACTGTTTTTT
abundance: -
d_gene: -
v_gene: TRBV2
j_gene: TRBJ1-4

CDR3aa: CASSQEETGLTYEQYF
CDR3nt: TGCGCCAGCAGCCAAGAAGAGACAGGGCTAACCTACGAGCAGTACTTC
abundance: -
d_gene: TRBD1
v_gene: TRBV4-1
j_gene: TRBJ2-7

CDR3aa: CASSLQRGGLETQYF
CDR3nt: TGTGCCAGCAGCTTACAGCGGGGGGGCCTCGAGACCCAGTACTTC
abundance: -
d_gene: TRBD2
v_gene: TRBV7-2
j_gene: TRBJ2-5

CDR3aa: CASSLGDDTSTDTQYF
CDR3nt: TGTGCCAGCAGCTTAGGGGATGATACTAGCACAGATACGCAGTATTTT
abundance: -
d_gene: -
v_gene: TRBV7-8
j_gene: TRBJ2-3

CDR3aa: CASSPSGFTGELFF
CDR3nt: TGTGCCAGTAGTCCCTCGGGGTTCACCGGGGAGCTGTTTTTT
abundance: -
d_gene: -
v_gene: TRBV19
j_gene: TRBJ2-2

CDR3aa: CASSSPAFF
CDR3nt: TGTGCCAGCAGTTCCCCGGCTTTCTTT
abundance: -
d_gene: -
v_gene: TRBV6-1
j_gene: TRBJ1-1

CDR3aa: CASSVVPSNVETQYF
CDR3nt: TGTGCCAGCAGCGTAGTCCCATCAAACGTGGAGACCCAGTACTTC
abundance: -
d_gene: -
v_gene: TRBV9
j_gene: TRBJ2-5

CDR3aa: CASSRQVGTGELFF
CDR3nt: TGTGCCAGCAGCCGTCAGGTGGGAACCGGGGAGCTGTTTTTT
abundance: -
d_gene: -
v_gene: TRBV7-9
j_gene: TRBJ2-2

CDR3aa: CSVPQGVGRDEQFF
CDR3nt: TGCAGCGTTCCGCAGGGAGTAGGGAGGGATGAGCAGTTCTTC
abundance: -
d_gene: TRBD2
v_gene: TRBV29-1
j_gene: TRBJ2-1

CDR3aa: CASKALNWPYDTQYF
CDR3nt: TGTGCCAGCAAGGCCCTGAACTGGCCCTACGATACGCAGTATTTT
abundance: -
d_gene: -
v_gene: TRBV27
j_gene: TRBJ2-3

CDR3aa: CASSTQGDYGYTF
CDR3nt: TGTGCCAGTAGTACTCAGGGGGACTATGGCTACACCTTC
abundance: -
d_gene: TRBD1
v_gene: TRBV19
j_gene: TRBJ1-2

CDR3aa: CATSERDGLPYEQYF
CDR3nt: TGTGCCACCTCCGAGCGGGACGGCCTTCCTTACGAGCAGTACTTC
abundance: -
d_gene: TRBD2
v_gene: TRBV7-3
j_gene: TRBJ2-7

CDR3aa: CASRGLAGQYNEQFF
CDR3nt: TGTGCCAGCAGGGGACTAGCGGGACAGTACAATGAGCAGTTCTTC
abundance: once
d_gene: TRBD2
v_gene: TRBV11-2
j_gene: TRBJ2-1

CDR3aa: CASSLQPGLVGNEQFF
CDR3nt: TGCGCCAGCAGCCTCCAACCGGGACTAGTTGGAAATGAGCAGTTCTTC
abundance: -
d_gene: TRBD2
v_gene: TRBV4-1
j_gene: TRBJ2-1

CDR3aa: CASSSLLLAGGGGELFF
CDR3nt: TGTGCCAGCTCCTCCCTCCTCCTAGCGGGGGGCGGCGGGGAGCTGTTTTTT
abundance: -
d_gene: TRBD2
v_gene: TRBV5-4
j_gene: TRBJ2-2

CDR3aa: CASSVVPGHEQYF
CDR3nt: TGTGCCAGCAGTGTGGTCCCCGGCCACGAGCAGTACTTC
abundance: -
d_gene: -
v_gene: TRBV28
j_gene: TRBJ2-7

CDR3aa: CASSDAAGNEKLFF
CDR3nt: TGTGCCAGCAGTGACGCGGCAGGGAACGAAAAACTGTTTTTT
abundance: -
d_gene: -
v_gene: TRBV2
j_gene: TRBJ1-4

CDR3aa: CASSPGNTEAFF
CDR3nt: TGTGCCAGCAGCCCCGGAAACACTGAAGCTTTCTTT
abundance: -
d_gene: -
v_gene: TRBV9
j_gene: TRBJ1-1

CDR3aa: CASSRRGEGPIYNEQFF
CDR3nt: TGTGCCAGTTCTCGTCGGGGGGAGGGCCCTATCTACAATGAGCAGTTCTTC
abundance: once
d_gene: TRBD2
v_gene: TRBV19
j_gene: TRBJ2-1

CDR3aa: CASSLADRGREAFF
CDR3nt: TGCGCCAGCAGCTTGGCGGACAGGGGGCGCGAAGCTTTCTTT
abundance: -
d_gene: TRBD1
v_gene: TRBV5-1
j_gene: TRBJ1-1

CDR3aa: CASSFRGQGTNEQFF
CDR3nt: TGCGCCAGCAGCTTCAGGGGACAGGGTACGAATGAGCAGTTCTTC
abundance: -
d_gene: TRBD1
v_gene: TRBV5-1
j_gene: TRBJ2-1

CDR3aa: CASSSGTPISGANVLTF
CDR3nt: TGTGCCAGCAGCTCCGGGACGCCTATCTCTGGGGCCAACGTCCTGACTTTC
abundance: -
d_gene: -
v_gene: TRBV7-3
j_gene: TRBJ2-6

CDR3aa: CASRFTGGNTEAFF
CDR3nt: TGCGCCAGCAGGTTTACAGGGGGGAACACTGAAGCTTTCTTT
abundance: -
d_gene: TRBD1
v_gene: TRBV5-1
j_gene: TRBJ1-1

CDR3aa: CASSTLAGGLKYQETQYF
CDR3nt: TGTGCCAGTAGTACCCTAGCGGGAGGGCTAAAGTACCAAGAGACCCAGTACTTC
abundance: -
d_gene: TRBD2
v_gene: TRBV19
j_gene: TRBJ2-5

CDR3aa: CASSSPGTGGNEKLFF
CDR3nt: TGTGCCAGCAGCTCCCCGGGGACAGGGGGTAATGAAAAACTGTTTTTT
abundance: few
d_gene: TRBD1
v_gene: TRBV5-6
j_gene: TRBJ1-4

CDR3aa: CASSLFRGEQFF
CDR3nt: TGTGCCAGCAGCTTGTTCAGGGGTGAGCAGTTCTTC
abundance: -
d_gene: -
v_gene: TRBV5-4
j_gene: TRBJ2-1

CDR3aa: CASSLGDRPNYGYTF
CDR3nt: TGTGCCAGCAGCTTAGGGGACAGACCTAACTATGGCTACACCTTC
abundance: -
d_gene: TRBD1
v_gene: TRBV7-2
j_gene: TRBJ1-2

CDR3aa: CASSVVWGNEQFF
CDR3nt: TGTGCCAGCAGTGTCGTCTGGGGGAATGAGCAGTTCTTC
abundance: -
d_gene: -
v_gene: TRBV6-1
j_gene: TRBJ2-1

CDR3aa: CASSLGAGTSSYEQYF
CDR3nt: TGCGCCAGCAGCTTGGGGGCGGGGACGTCCTCCTACGAGCAGTACTTC
abundance: -
d_gene: -
v_gene: TRBV5-1
j_gene: TRBJ2-7

CDR3aa: CAIGVEDAGYNEQFF
CDR3nt: TGTGCCATCGGAGTCGAGGACGCCGGCTACAATGAGCAGTTCTTC
abundance: once
d_gene: -
v_gene: TRBV10-3
j_gene: TRBJ2-1

CDR3aa: CASSYADSGETQYF
CDR3nt: TGTGCCAGCAGTTACGCGGACAGTGGGGAGACCCAGTACTTC
abundance: -
d_gene: -
v_gene: TRBV6-6
j_gene: TRBJ2-5

CDR3aa: CAWSGAGEQPQHF
CDR3nt: TGTGCCTGGAGTGGAGCAGGGGAACAGCCCCAGCATTTT
abundance: -
d_gene: -
v_gene: TRBV30
j_gene: TRBJ1-5

CDR3aa: CASRDSRQETQYF
CDR3nt: TGTGCCAGCCGTGACAGCCGCCAAGAGACCCAGTACTTC
abundance: -
d_gene: -
v_gene: TRBV2
j_gene: TRBJ2-5

CDR3aa: CASSRTGANEKLFF
CDR3nt: TGTGCCAGTAGTAGGACAGGGGCTAATGAAAAACTGTTTTTT
abundance: once
d_gene: TRBD1
v_gene: TRBV19
j_gene: TRBJ1-4

CDR3aa: CAWSVGDEQYF
CDR3nt: TGTGCCTGGAGTGTGGGGGACGAGCAGTACTTC
abundance: -
d_gene: -
v_gene: TRBV30
j_gene: TRBJ2-7

CDR3aa: CASSLAAEPPYEQYF
CDR3nt: TGTGCCAGCAGCCTAGCAGCGGAGCCCCCCTACGAGCAGTACTTC
abundance: -
d_gene: -
v_gene: TRBV2
j_gene: TRBJ2-7

CDR3aa: CASSQDWDRGDYGYTF
CDR3nt: TGCGCCAGCAGCCAAGATTGGGACAGGGGGGACTATGGCTACACCTTC
abundance: -
d_gene: TRBD1
v_gene: TRBV4-3
j_gene: TRBJ1-2